Sequencing of this T cell receptor (beta chain) was carried out in a study of siplizumab effects on memory and regulatory T cells. Findings of the study overall: Significantly reduced by siplizumab was the cumulative frequency of alloreactive sequences, namely those traceable to unstimulated CD4+ memory cells. Alloreactive clones mapping to unstimulated subsets formed only a minor fraction. Left unconfirmed was the suppressive function of proliferating Tregs from siplizumab cultures.

As concerns this clone: As yet, its antigen is unknown.

Assaying covered 85,000 to 100,000 TCR templates per sample. The repertoire was sequenced with immunoSEQ multiplex PCR; TCRdb's copy has only in-frame clones and lacks some. The sample holds 60,000 to 65,000 clones, about 80% seen once. The sample comprised memory CD4+ T cells sorted from blood. The source of this sequence is a human donor in good health.

CDR3 sequence: CAWSVSRGRGETQYF. CDR3 bases: TGTGCCTGGAGTGTTTCCAGGGGGCGCGGGGAGACCCAGTACTTC. The V gene is TRBV30, the J gene TRBJ2-5; 8 nucleotides line up with TRBD1. Germline V CDR1 and CDR2: GTSNPN, SVGIG (reference sequence). CDR3 size: 15 residues. V lost 0 bases to trimming and J lost 5 bases; unmatched junction nucleotides: 8. The full variable domain, in which reference TRBV30 and TRBJ2-5 provide the parts outside the CDR3, is SQTIHQWPATLVQPVGSPLSLECTVEGTSNPNLYWYRQAAGRGLQLLFYSVGIGQISSEVPQNLSASRPQDRQFILSSKKLLLSDSGFYLCAWSVSRGRGETQYFGPGTRLLVL.